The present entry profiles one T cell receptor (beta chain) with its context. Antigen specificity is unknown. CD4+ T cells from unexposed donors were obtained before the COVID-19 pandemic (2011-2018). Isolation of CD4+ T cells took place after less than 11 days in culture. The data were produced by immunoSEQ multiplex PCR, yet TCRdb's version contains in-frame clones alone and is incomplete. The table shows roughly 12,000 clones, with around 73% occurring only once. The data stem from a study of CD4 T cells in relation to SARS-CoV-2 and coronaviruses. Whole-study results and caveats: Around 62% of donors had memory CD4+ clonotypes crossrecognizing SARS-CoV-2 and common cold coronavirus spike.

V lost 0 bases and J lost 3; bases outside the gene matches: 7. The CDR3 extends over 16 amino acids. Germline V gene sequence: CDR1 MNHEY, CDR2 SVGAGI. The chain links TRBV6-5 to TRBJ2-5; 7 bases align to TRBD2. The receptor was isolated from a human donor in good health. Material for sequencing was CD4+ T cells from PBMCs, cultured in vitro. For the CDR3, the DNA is TGTGCCAGCAGTTACTCTCTCGGACTAGGAAAAGAGACCCAGTACTTC. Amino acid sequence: CASSYSLGLGKETQYF.